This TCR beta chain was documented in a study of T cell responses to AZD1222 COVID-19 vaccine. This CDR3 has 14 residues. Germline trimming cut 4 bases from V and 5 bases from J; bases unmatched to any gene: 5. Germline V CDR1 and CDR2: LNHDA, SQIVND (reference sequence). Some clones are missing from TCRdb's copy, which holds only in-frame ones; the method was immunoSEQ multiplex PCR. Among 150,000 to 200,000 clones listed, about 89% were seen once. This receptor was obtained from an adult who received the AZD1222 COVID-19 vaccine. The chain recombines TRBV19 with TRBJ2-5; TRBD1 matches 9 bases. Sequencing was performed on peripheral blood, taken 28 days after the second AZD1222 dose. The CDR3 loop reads CASSTQTGGETQYF. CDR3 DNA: TGTGCCAGTAGTACACAGACAGGGGGGGAGACCCAGTACTTC.